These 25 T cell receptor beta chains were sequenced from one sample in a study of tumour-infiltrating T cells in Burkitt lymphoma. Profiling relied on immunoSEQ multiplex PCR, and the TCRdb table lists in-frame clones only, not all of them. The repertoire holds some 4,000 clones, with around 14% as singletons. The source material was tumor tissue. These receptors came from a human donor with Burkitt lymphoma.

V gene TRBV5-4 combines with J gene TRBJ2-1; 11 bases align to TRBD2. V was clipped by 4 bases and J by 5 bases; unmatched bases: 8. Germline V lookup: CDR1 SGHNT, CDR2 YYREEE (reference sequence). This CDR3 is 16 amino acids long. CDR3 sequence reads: CASSRGGTSGNNEQFF. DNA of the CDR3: TGTGCCAGCAGCCGTGGGGGGACTAGCGGCAACAATGAGCAGTTCTTC. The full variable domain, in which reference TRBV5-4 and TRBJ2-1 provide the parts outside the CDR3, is ETGVTQSPTHLIKTRGQQVTLRCSSQSGHNTVSWYQQALGQGPQFIFQYYREEENGRGNFPPRFSGLQFPNYSSELNVNALELDDSALYLCASSRGGTSGNNEQFFGPGTRLTVL.

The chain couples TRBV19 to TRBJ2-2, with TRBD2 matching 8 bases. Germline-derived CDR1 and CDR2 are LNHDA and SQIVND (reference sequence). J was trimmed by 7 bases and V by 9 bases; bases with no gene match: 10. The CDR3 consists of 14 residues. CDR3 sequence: CASKIRRGVGELFF. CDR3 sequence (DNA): TGTGCCAGCAAAATTCGGCGGGGGGTCGGGGAGCTGTTTTTT.

The DNA for the CDR3 is TGCGCCAGCAGCTTGGGTACTAGCGGTGAGACCGGGGAGCTGTTTTTT. Its protein is CASSLGTSGETGELFF. The V gene is TRBV5-1, the J gene TRBJ2-2; 8 bases line up with TRBD2. From germline, CDR1 is SGHRS and CDR2 YFSETQ. V was clipped by 0 bases and J by 5 bases; unmatched bases: 6. CDR3 size: 16 residues. Variable domain in full (rest from reference TRBV5-1 and TRBJ2-2): KAGVTQTPRYLIKTRGQQVTLSCSPISGHRSVSWYQQTPGQGLQFLFEYFSETQRNKGNFPGRFSGRQFSNSRSEMNVSTLELGDSALYLCASSLGTSGETGELFFGEGSRLTVL.

The CDR3 loop reads CASSPQQDGYTF. The CDR3 DNA is TGTGCCAGCTCACCACAACAGGATGGCTACACCTTC. V is TRBV18 and J is TRBJ1-2; tentatively, D is TRBD1 (5 bases). CDR1 and CDR2 (germline): KGHSH, LQKENI. This CDR3 contains 12 residues. V lost 1 base and J 6 bases, leaving 6 bases between the germline ends.

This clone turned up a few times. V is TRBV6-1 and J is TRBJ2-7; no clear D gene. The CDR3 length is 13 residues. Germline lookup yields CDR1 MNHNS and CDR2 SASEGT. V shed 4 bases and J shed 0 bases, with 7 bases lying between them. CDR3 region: CASSAPRSYEQYF. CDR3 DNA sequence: TGTGCCAGCAGTGCACCTCGCTCCTACGAGCAGTACTTC.

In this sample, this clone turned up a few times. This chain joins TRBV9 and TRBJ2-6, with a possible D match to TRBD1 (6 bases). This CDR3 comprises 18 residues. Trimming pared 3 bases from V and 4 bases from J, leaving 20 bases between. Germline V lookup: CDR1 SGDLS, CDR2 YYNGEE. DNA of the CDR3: TGTGCCAGCAGCGCCGATATAAGACCAGGGGCCGGGGCCAACGTCCTGACTTTC. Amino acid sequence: CASSADIRPGAGANVLTF. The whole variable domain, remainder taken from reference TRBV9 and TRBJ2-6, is DSGVTQTPKHLITATGQRVTLRCSPRSGDLSVYWYQQSLDQGLQFLIQYYNGEERAKGNILERFSAQQFPDLHSELNLSSLELGDSALYFCASSADIRPGAGANVLTFGAGSRLTVL.

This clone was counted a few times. CDR3 region: CSVTQGVNTEAFF. The CDR3 DNA reads as TGCAGCGTTACACAGGGCGTAAACACTGAAGCTTTCTTT. The chain couples TRBV29-1 to TRBJ1-1, with D tentatively TRBD1 (6 bases). The germline V and J ends were trimmed by 5 bases and 2 bases, with 12 bases remaining between them. The length of the CDR3 is 13 residues. Germline lookup yields CDR1 SQVTM and CDR2 ANQGSEA.

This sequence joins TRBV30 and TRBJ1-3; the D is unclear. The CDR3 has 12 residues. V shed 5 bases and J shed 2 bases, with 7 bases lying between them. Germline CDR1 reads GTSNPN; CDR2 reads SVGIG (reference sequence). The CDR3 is CAWGLPGNTIYF. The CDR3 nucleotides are TGTGCCTGGGGCCTCCCTGGAAACACCATATATTTT.

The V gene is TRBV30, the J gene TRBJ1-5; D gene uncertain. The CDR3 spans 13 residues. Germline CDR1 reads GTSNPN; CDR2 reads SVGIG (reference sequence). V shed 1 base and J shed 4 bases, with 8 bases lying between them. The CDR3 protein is CAWSESSNQPQHF. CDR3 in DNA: TGTGCCTGGAGTGAGAGTAGTAATCAGCCCCAGCATTTT.

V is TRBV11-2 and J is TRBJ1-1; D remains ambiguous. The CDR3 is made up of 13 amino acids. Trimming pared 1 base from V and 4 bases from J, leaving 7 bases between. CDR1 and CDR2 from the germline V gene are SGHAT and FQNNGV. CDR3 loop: CASSLGTATEAFF. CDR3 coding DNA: TGTGCCAGCAGCTTAGGCACAGCCACTGAAGCTTTCTTT. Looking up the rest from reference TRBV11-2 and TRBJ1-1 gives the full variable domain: EAGVAQSPRYKIIEKRQSVAFWCNPISGHATLYWYQQILGQGPKLLIQFQNNGVVDDSQLPKDRFSAERLKGVDSTLKIQPAKLEDSAVYLCASSLGTATEAFFGQGTRLTVV.

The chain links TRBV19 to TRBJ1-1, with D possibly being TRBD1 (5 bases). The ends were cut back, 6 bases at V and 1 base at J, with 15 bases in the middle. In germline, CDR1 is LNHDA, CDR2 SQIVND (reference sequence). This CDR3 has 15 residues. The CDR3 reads CASSLRQGTNTEAFF. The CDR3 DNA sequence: TGTGCCAGTAGCCTCCGGCAGGGCACGAACACTGAAGCTTTCTTT.

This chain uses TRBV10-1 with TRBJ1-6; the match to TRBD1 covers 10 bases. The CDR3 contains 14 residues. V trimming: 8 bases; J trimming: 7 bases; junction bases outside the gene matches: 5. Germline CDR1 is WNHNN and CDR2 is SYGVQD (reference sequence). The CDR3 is CASRDRGPNSPLHF. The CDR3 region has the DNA TGCGCCAGCCGGGACAGGGGACCGAATTCACCCCTCCACTTT.

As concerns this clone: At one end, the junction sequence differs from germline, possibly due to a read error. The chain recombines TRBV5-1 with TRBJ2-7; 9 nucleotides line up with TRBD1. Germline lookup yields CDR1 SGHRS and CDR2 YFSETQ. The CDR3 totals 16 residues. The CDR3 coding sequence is TGCGCTAGCAGCCCCGGTGGATCGGACAGGGGTTACGAGCAGTACTTC. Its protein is CASSPGGSDRGYEQYF.

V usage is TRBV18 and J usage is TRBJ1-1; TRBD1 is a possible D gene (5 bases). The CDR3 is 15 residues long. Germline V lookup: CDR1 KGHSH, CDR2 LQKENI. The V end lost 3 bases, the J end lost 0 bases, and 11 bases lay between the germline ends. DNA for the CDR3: TGTGCCAGCTCACCGATAGACAGCCTGAACACTGAAGCTTTCTTT. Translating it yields CASSPIDSLNTEAFF.

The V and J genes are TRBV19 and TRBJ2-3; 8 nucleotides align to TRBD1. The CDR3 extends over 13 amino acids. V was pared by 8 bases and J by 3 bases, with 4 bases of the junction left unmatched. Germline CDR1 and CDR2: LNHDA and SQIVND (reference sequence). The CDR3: CASGRGRTDTQYF. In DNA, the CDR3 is TGTGCCAGTGGCAGGGGGCGAACAGATACGCAGTATTTT.

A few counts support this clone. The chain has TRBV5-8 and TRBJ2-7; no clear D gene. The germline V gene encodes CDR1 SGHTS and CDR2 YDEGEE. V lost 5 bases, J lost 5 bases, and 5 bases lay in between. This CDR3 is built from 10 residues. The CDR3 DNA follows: TGTGCCAGCAGTCTAAACGAGCAGTACTTC. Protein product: CASSLNEQYF.

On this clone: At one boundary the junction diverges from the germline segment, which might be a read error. In DNA, the CDR3 is TGTGCCAACAGTGATAGAGGCCGATCCTACGGAAAGCAGTACTTC. Protein sequence: CANSDRGRSYGKQYF. V gene TRBV6-4 combines with J gene TRBJ2-7; unclear D gene. The germline V gene encodes CDR1 MRHNA and CDR2 SNTAGT. CDR3 length equals 15 residues.

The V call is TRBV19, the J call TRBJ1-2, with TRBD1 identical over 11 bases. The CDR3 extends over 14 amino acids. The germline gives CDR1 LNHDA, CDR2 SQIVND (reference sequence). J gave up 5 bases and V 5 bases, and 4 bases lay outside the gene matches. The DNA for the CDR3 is TGTGCCAGTAGTGTGGGACAGGGGGAATATGGCTACACCTTC. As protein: CASSVGQGEYGYTF.

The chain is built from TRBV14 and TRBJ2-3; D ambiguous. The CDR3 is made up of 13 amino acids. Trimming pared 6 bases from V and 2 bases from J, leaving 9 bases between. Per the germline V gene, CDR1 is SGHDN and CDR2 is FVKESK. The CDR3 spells CASSTRVTDTQYF. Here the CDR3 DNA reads TGTGCCAGCAGTACAAGAGTCACAGATACGCAGTATTTT.

Here the CDR3 reads CAIRGSYEQYF. The DNA of the CDR3 is TGTGCCATCAGGGGCTCCTACGAGCAGTACTTC. This chain connects TRBV10-3 to TRBJ2-7, with no clear D. The V gene's germline CDR1 is ENHRY and CDR2 SYGVKD. This CDR3 has 11 residues. Between the trimmed V and J ends, which lost 6 bases and 0 bases, there was a span of 3 bases.

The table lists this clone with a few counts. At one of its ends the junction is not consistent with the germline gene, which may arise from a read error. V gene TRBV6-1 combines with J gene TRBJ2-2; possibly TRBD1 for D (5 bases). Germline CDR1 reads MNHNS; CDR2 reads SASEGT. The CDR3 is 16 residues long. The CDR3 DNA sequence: TGTGCCAGCAGTGATGTCCGGACCAGGGCCACCAGGGAGCTGTTTTTT. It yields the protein CASSDVRTRATRELFF.

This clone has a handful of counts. The CDR3: CASSFGGSGHLSGNTIYF. In nucleotides, the CDR3 is TGTGCCAGCAGCTTTGGTGGATCGGGACACCTCTCTGGAAACACCATATATTTT. The chain recombines TRBV5-6 with TRBJ1-3; tentative D call: TRBD1 (6 bases). The CDR3 contains 18 residues. V was trimmed by 2 bases and J by 0 bases, leaving 18 bases between them. Germline V lookup: CDR1 SGHDT, CDR2 YYEEEE.

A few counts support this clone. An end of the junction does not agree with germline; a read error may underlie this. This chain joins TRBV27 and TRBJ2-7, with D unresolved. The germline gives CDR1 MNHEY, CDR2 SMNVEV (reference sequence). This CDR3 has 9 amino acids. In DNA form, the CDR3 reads TGTGCCACCAAACCGGACCCGAACTTC. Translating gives CATKPDPNF.

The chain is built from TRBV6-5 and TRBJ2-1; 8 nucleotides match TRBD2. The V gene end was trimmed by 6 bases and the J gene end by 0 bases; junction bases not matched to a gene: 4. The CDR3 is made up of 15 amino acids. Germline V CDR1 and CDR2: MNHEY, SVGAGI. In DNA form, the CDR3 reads TGTGCCAGCAGAAGACTAGCGCGCTCCTACAATGAGCAGTTCTTC. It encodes CASRRLARSYNEQFF.

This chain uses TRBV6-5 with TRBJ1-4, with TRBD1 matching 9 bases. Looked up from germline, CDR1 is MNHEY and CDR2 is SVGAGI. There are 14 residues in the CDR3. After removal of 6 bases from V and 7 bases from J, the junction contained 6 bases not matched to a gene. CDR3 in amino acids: CASSYTGGSEKLFF. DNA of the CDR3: TGTGCCAGCAGCTATACAGGGGGCAGTGAAAAACTGTTTTTT.